The clone carrying this T cell receptor (beta chain) has ten or more counts. Its antigen is unidentified. The sample originates from a study of neurological immune-mediated disorders. The CDR3 extends over 12 amino acids. Germline lookup yields CDR1 SGHRS and CDR2 YFSETQ. Trimming took off 0 bases at V and 1 base at J, with 1 base between the two ends. Synthesis of cDNA was carried out by template-switch 5'RACE. The reaction used 10-nucleotide random UMIs. TCRdb recomputed calls from the 5' RACE reads with MiXCR, one row per CDR3 protein. The sample includes about 22,000 distinct CDR3 sequences, 10% of them seen just once. Libraries used 2 million unsorted PBMCs kept frozen in RNAlater. Findings and limits, study-wide: The absence of shared CDR3 amino acid sequences among expanded clones across subjects suggests private repertoires in all groups. Whereas HTLV-1-associated myelopathy showed the most TCR clonal expansion, multiple sclerosis showed the least, with levels below those of healthy controls.

The receptor's source is a woman aged 55-75 years with HTLV-1-associated myelopathy (HAM/TSP). The chain has TRBV5-1 and TRBJ1-2; D is unclear. The material sequenced was PBMCs. CDR3 protein: CASSLDNYGYTF. CDR3 DNA: TGCGCCAGCAGCTTGGATAACTATGGCTACACCTTC.